Below are 14 T cell receptor beta chains sequenced from a single sample in a study of blood T cell repertoires in COVID-19 (dated by TCRdb to the early 2020s). The library came from the immunoSEQ multiplex PCR assay. Entries here come from immuneACCESS through TCRdb and include only in-frame sequences with V and J called. Some clones fail to appear in such tables; in the studies checked, an unresolved V gene covers under half of the shortfall, and the cause of the remainder is unknown. Here the sample has approximately 290,000 clones; 70% to 90% occur a single time. The ten largest clonotypes hold roughly 4% of the sample. The specimen sequenced was PBMCs or T cells enriched from blood (not recorded which). The receptor source for this set is a woman in her 30s who had recovered from COVID-19.

The J gene is TRBJ1-1, the V gene TRBV5-1; 7 nucleotides line up with TRBD1. The CDR3 runs 16 residues. Germline values: CDR1 SGHRS, CDR2 YFSETQ. After removal of 4 bases from V and 4 bases from J, the junction contained 13 bases not matched to a gene. The CDR3 DNA sequence: TGCGCCAGCAGCCCGGGACAGTCGGTGGGGTCCACTGAAGCTTTCTTT. Protein: CASSPGQSVGSTEAFF.

V and J are TRBV9 and TRBJ1-5, with D unresolved. Germline lookup yields CDR1 SGDLS and CDR2 YYNGEE. Trimming stripped 8 bases from V and 3 bases from J, with 15 bases between. There are 14 residues in the CDR3. This CDR3 is CASSDSPLNQPQHF. In DNA, the CDR3 is TGTGCCAGTTCAGACTCCCCTCTCAATCAGCCCCAGCATTTT.

The V and J genes are TRBV5-4 and TRBJ1-6; D is undetermined. Germline loops: CDR1 SGHNT, CDR2 YYREEE (reference sequence). This CDR3 has 16 residues. Trimming left V 4 bases short and J 7 bases short, with 18 bases between. The CDR3 protein is CASSLVERPQNSPLHF. Written as DNA, the CDR3 is TGTGCCAGCAGCCTGGTGGAGAGACCCCAAAATTCACCCCTCCACTTT.

CDR3 loop: CATSDSNLSPPGKAFF. CDR3 in DNA: TGTGCCACCAGTGATTCAAACCTTAGTCCCCCCGGGAAAGCTTTCTTT. J is TRBJ1-1 and V is TRBV24-1; D is unclear. Germline CDR1 KGHDR, CDR2 SFDVKD. V was clipped by 2 bases and J by 9 bases, with 21 bases between them. CDR3 size: 16 residues.

CDR3 region: CASRGPVEETQYF. In nucleotides, the CDR3 is TGTGCCAGCAGGGGTCCTGTCGAAGAGACCCAGTACTTC. The chain recombines TRBV19 with TRBJ2-5, with D possibly being TRBD1 (6 bases). The CDR3 has 13 amino acids. The germline V and J ends were trimmed by 9 bases and 3 bases, with 14 bases remaining between them. CDR1 is LNHDA, CDR2 SQIVND, per germline (reference sequence).

The rearrangement links TRBV11-2 to TRBJ2-5; a weak D match, TRBD2 (6 bases). The CDR3 is 14 residues long. Trimming shortened V by 1 base and J by 3 bases, and 9 bases separated the two germline ends. CDR1 is SGHAT, CDR2 FQNNGV, per germline. This CDR3 reads CASSLGASEETQYF. DNA for the CDR3: TGTGCCAGCAGCTTAGGGGCTAGCGAAGAGACCCAGTACTTC.

CDR3 DNA: TGTGCCAGCAGTGTCCTGGACAGGTACGAGCAGTACTTC. Amino acids: CASSVLDRYEQYF. V usage is TRBV25-1 and J usage is TRBJ2-7; 7 nucleotides line up with TRBD1. V dropped 4 bases and J dropped 4; count of bases not matched to a gene: 4. This CDR3 contains 13 residues. From germline, CDR1 is MGHDK and CDR2 SYGVNS.

The gene calls are TRBV7-9 and TRBJ2-1; 14 bases align to TRBD2. The CDR3 covers 17 residues. CDR1 SEHNR and CDR2 FQNEAQ come from the germline V gene (reference sequence). Germline trimming cut 5 bases from V and 2 bases from J; bases unmatched to any gene: 5. CDR3 sequence reads: CASSKGLAGGAYNEQFF. The CDR3 DNA reads TGTGCCAGCAGCAAAGGACTAGCGGGAGGTGCCTACAATGAGCAGTTCTTC.

The DNA of the CDR3 is TGTGCCAGTAGTTGGGACAGGGGCAGAGGGGAGCTGTTTTTT. This codes for CASSWDRGRGELFF. The rearrangement joins TRBV19 to TRBJ2-2; the match to TRBD1 covers 10 bases. The length of the CDR3 is 14 residues. Germline CDR1 reads LNHDA; CDR2 reads SQIVND (reference sequence). Unmatched junction bases numbered 5, after V lost 5 bases and J lost 8 bases.

V gene TRBV7-9 combines with J gene TRBJ2-7; no definite D call. The germline V gene has CDR1 SEHNR and CDR2 FQNEAQ (reference sequence). V was clipped by 3 bases and J by 3 bases, with 6 bases between them. The CDR3 has 12 amino acids. This chain's CDR3 is CASSFTVYEQYF. The CDR3 DNA follows: TGTGCCAGCAGCTTCACAGTCTACGAGCAGTACTTC.

For the CDR3, the DNA is TGTGCCAGCAGTCTCCTCCGGGTAGGCTCACCCCTCCACTTT. Amino acids: CASSLLRVGSPLHF. The chain is built from TRBV27 and TRBJ1-6; no definite D call. The CDR3 extends over 14 amino acids. V was shortened by 5 bases and J by 10 bases, with 15 bases between the two germline ends. Germline CDR1 reads MNHEY; CDR2 reads SMNVEV (reference sequence).

This clone was observed once. The rearrangement joins TRBV7-8 to TRBJ1-3; D possibly corresponds to TRBD1 (6 bases). Germline CDR1 SGHVS, CDR2 FQNEAQ. V lost 2 bases and J lost 0, with 14 bases in between. This CDR3 contains 17 residues. The CDR3 nucleotides are TGTGCCAGCAGCTTAACCCAAGGGGGTAACTCTGGAAACACCATATATTTT. Encoded protein: CASSLTQGGNSGNTIYF. Variable domain in full (rest from reference TRBV7-8 and TRBJ1-3): GAGVSQSPRYKVAKRGQDVALRCDPISGHVSLFWYQQALGQGPEFLTYFQNEAQLDKSGLPSDRFFAERPEGSVSTLKIQRTQQEDSAVYLCASSLTQGGNSGNTIYFGEGSWLTVV.

CDR3: CASSLVAGLSSYNEQFF. CDR3 coding DNA: TGTGCCAGCAGTTTAGTAGCAGGACTAAGCTCCTACAATGAGCAGTTCTTC. The rearrangement joins TRBV27 to TRBJ2-1, with D perhaps matching TRBD2 (6 bases). The CDR3 covers 17 residues. V dropped 2 bases and J dropped 0 bases, with 14 bases sitting between them. CDR1 MNHEY and CDR2 SMNVEV come from the germline V gene (reference sequence).

This clone was detected only once. The chain carries TRBV2 and TRBJ2-1; TRBD2 matches at 11 bases. The V gene's germline CDR1 is SNHLY and CDR2 FYNNEI. V shed 4 bases, J shed 7 bases, and the junction held 15 bases outside the gene matches. The CDR3 extends over 18 amino acids. CDR3 nucleotide sequence: TGTGCCAGCAGTGTCTACTCACTAGCGGGAGTTCGGGGGAATGAGCAGTTCTTC. It translates to CASSVYSLAGVRGNEQFF.